The 26 T cell receptor beta chains below come from one sample, sequenced in a study of OX40 agonist ivuxolimab in advanced cancers. The method was the immunoSEQ multiplex PCR assay. TCRdb mirrors the immuneACCESS table, restricted to in-frame sequences. Some clones are absent from its copies; in checked studies, under half trace to an unresolved V gene, and the reason for the others is unknown. Across this sample there are under 65,000 clones, with approximately 90% seen only once. 8% to 10% of the sample rests with the top ten. Sequences were derived from CD4+ or CD8+ T cells sorted from blood, sampled in a trial of the OX40 agonist ivuxolimab. All receptors derive from an adult with an advanced solid tumor such as melanoma, head and neck, liver or kidney cancer.

This clone was observed a single time. The chain links TRBV29-1 to TRBJ1-2; D may be TRBD1 (5 bases). Trimming cost V 4 bases and J 7 bases, with 13 bases left between them. Per the germline V gene, CDR1 is SQVTM and CDR2 is ANQGSEA. This CDR3 region has 12 residues. The CDR3 loop reads CSVVPGQGGYTF. As DNA, the CDR3 is TGCAGCGTTGTACCAGGGCAGGGTGGCTACACCTTC.

The CDR3 coding sequence is TGCAGCGTTAGCCAGTATAGCTCCTACGAGCAGTACTTC. This translates into CSVSQYSSYEQYF. The chain carries TRBV29-1 and TRBJ2-7, with no clear D. Looked up from germline, CDR1 is SQVTM and CDR2 is ANQGSEA. The CDR3 length is 13 residues. Trimming took off 5 bases at V and 0 bases at J, with 11 bases between the two ends.

V and J are TRBV27 and TRBJ1-6; TRBD1 agrees at 8 bases. V shed 2 bases, J shed 9 bases, and the junction held 6 bases outside the gene matches. This CDR3 region has 15 residues. The germline V gene has CDR1 MNHEY and CDR2 SMNVEV (reference sequence). The CDR3 DNA reads as TGTGCCAGCAGTTTAGGTCAGGGGGCGCCTTCACCCCTCCACTTT. It codes for CASSLGQGAPSPLHF.

The sample holds a few counts of this clone. The chain employs TRBV7-9 and TRBJ1-1; D gene uncertain. Germline-derived CDR1 and CDR2 are SEHNR and FQNEAQ (reference sequence). Trimming took off 5 bases at V and 7 bases at J, with 14 bases between the two ends. The CDR3 is 13 amino acids. The CDR3 protein is CASSPPVLGEAFF. The CDR3 region has the DNA TGTGCCAGCAGCCCACCGGTCCTTGGTGAAGCTTTCTTT.

The chain has TRBV7-9 and TRBJ1-2, with 7 bases fitting TRBD1. Germline V lookup: CDR1 SEHNR, CDR2 FQNEAQ (reference sequence). Trimming cost V 8 bases and J 6 bases; bases outside gene matches: 6. The CDR3 is 12 amino acids. The CDR3 nucleotides are TGTGCCAGCGAGGACAGGACTGATGGCTACACCTTC. Translation: CASEDRTDGYTF. Based on the CDR3 plus reference TRBV7-9 and TRBJ1-2, the full variable domain is DTGVSQNPRHKITKRGQNVTFRCDPISEHNRLYWYRQTLGQGPEFLTYFQNEAQLEKSRLLSDRFSAERPKGSFSTLEIQRTEQGDSAMYLCASEDRTDGYTFGSGTRLTVV.

The chain is built from TRBV5-6 and TRBJ2-1; 9 bases line up with TRBD2. With 4 bases clipped from V and 16 bases from J, the junction kept 12 bases outside the gene matches. Germline values: CDR1 SGHDT, CDR2 YYEEEE. The CDR3 has 13 residues. This chain's CDR3 is CASSRLLAGGCFF. Here the CDR3 DNA reads TGTGCCAGCAGCCGATTACTAGCGGGTGGATGTTTCTTC.

J is TRBJ1-1 and V is TRBV19; 9 bases are a match to TRBD1. The CDR3 loop spans 14 amino acids. Germline CDR1 reads LNHDA; CDR2 reads SQIVND (reference sequence). The V gene end was trimmed by 6 bases and the J gene end by 5 bases; junction bases not matched to a gene: 7. The CDR3 region has the DNA TGTGCCAGTAGCACAGGGGGCCTCGGGACTGAAGCTTTCTTT. It yields the protein CASSTGGLGTEAFF.

The rearrangement uses TRBV5-4 and TRBJ2-7; TRBD2 matches 8 bases. V dropped 1 base and J dropped 4; count of bases not matched to a gene: 4. This CDR3 has 14 residues. Germline V gives CDR1 SGHNT, CDR2 YYREEE (reference sequence). CDR3: CASSLSLAGYEQYF. CDR3 bases: TGTGCCAGCAGCTTGAGCCTAGCGGGTTACGAGCAGTACTTC.

The chain joins TRBV9 to TRBJ2-5; 11 bases are a match to TRBD1. Trimming cost V 3 bases and J 4 bases; bases outside gene matches: 8. This CDR3 comprises 16 residues. Germline values: CDR1 SGDLS, CDR2 YYNGEE. The CDR3: CASSAWGDRGIETQYF. CDR3 sequence (DNA): TGTGCCAGCAGCGCTTGGGGGGACAGGGGGATAGAGACCCAGTACTTC.

The chain employs TRBV7-9 and TRBJ1-1, with D unresolved. The CDR3 extends over 15 amino acids. The germline CDR1 and CDR2 sequences are SEHNR and FQNEAQ (reference sequence). V was cut by 3 bases and J by 4 bases, with 15 bases left in between. CDR3 in amino acids: CASSLIVKGPTEAFF. The CDR3 DNA sequence: TGTGCCAGCAGCTTGATCGTAAAGGGTCCCACTGAAGCTTTCTTT.

The chain has TRBV9 and TRBJ1-1, with no clear D. The CDR3 consists of 13 residues. Germline V gene sequence: CDR1 SGDLS, CDR2 YYNGEE. V lost 1 base and J 1 base, leaving 5 bases between the germline ends. In DNA, the CDR3 is TGTGCCAGCAGCGTACGGTCGAACACTGAAGCTTTCTTT. Protein: CASSVRSNTEAFF.

The chain has TRBV5-1 and TRBJ2-1; the D gene is possibly TRBD1 (6 bases). In germline, CDR1 is SGHRS, CDR2 YFSETQ. The germline V and J ends were trimmed by 0 bases and 6 bases, with 16 bases remaining between them. This CDR3 is 16 amino acids long. For the CDR3, the DNA is TGCGCCAGCAGCTTGGCTCCGGGACAAGAATCCAATGAGCAGTTCTTC. Encoded protein: CASSLAPGQESNEQFF.

The V gene is TRBV27, the J gene TRBJ2-1; 8 nucleotides line up with TRBD2. Germline V gene lookup returns CDR1 MNHEY and CDR2 SMNVEV (reference sequence). There are 17 residues in the CDR3. V was pared by 1 base and J by 10 bases, with 15 bases of the junction left unmatched. The CDR3: CASSLFYGGTSVGEQFF. DNA for the CDR3: TGTGCCAGCAGTTTATTTTACGGGGGGACTAGTGTTGGGGAGCAGTTCTTC.

This sequence joins TRBV9 and TRBJ2-7; 9 nucleotides align to TRBD1. With V trimmed by 0 bases and J by 2 bases, 3 bases remained unmatched. Germline-derived CDR1 and CDR2 are SGDLS and YYNGEE. CDR3 length equals 15 residues. CDR3 region: CASSVEGQGTYEQYF. CDR3 DNA sequence: TGTGCCAGCAGCGTAGAGGGACAGGGAACCTACGAGCAGTACTTC.

DNA for the CDR3: TGTGCCTTAGCGGTCCGGGACTCTGGAAACACCATATATTTT. This encodes CALAVRDSGNTIYF. The genes are TRBV30 and TRBJ1-3, with D unclear. Trimming removed 7 bases at V and 0 bases at J, with 13 bases between. The CDR3 is made up of 14 amino acids. Germline V gene lookup returns CDR1 GTSNPN and CDR2 SVGIG (reference sequence).

Of note for this clone: The same CDR3 also results from other DNA sequences found in this sample. The chain combines TRBV7-9 with TRBJ1-4; no clear D. Germline CDR1 is SEHNR and CDR2 is FQNEAQ (reference sequence). V was shortened by 5 bases and J by 0 bases, with 13 bases between the two germline ends. The CDR3 contains 16 residues. The CDR3 loop is CASSTQYGTTNEKLFF. In DNA form, the CDR3 reads TGTGCCAGCAGCACACAATACGGGACAACTAATGAAAAACTGTTTTTT.

The chain has TRBV25-1 and TRBJ2-7; 8 nucleotides agree with TRBD2. This CDR3 has 17 amino acids. J was trimmed by 5 bases and V by 5 bases; bases with no gene match: 17. From germline, CDR1 is MGHDK and CDR2 SYGVNS. CDR3 sequence reads: CASSQAGEVLLIDEQYF. CDR3 nucleotides: TGTGCCAGCAGTCAAGCGGGAGAGGTTCTGTTAATTGACGAGCAGTACTTC.

This chain joins TRBV11-3 and TRBJ2-3, with D possibly TRBD1 on 6 matching bases. V was pared by 5 bases and J by 2 bases, with 11 bases between. CDR1 is SGHNT, CDR2 YENEEA, per germline. The length of the CDR3 is 14 residues. In DNA form, the CDR3 reads TGTGCCAGCAGCCTGGACAGCACCACAGATACGCAGTATTTT. Encoded protein: CASSLDSTTDTQYF.

This chain's CDR3 is CASSIFDGINYGYTF. CDR3 in DNA: TGTGCCAGTAGTATATTTGACGGAATAAACTATGGCTACACCTTC. The chain has TRBV19 and TRBJ1-2, with D uncertain. The V and J ends lost 2 bases and 2 bases respectively, with 12 bases between them. Germline values: CDR1 LNHDA, CDR2 SQIVND (reference sequence). The CDR3 spans 15 residues.

This chain connects TRBV10-3 to TRBJ1-1; tentative D call: TRBD1 (5 bases). This CDR3 contains 14 residues. The germline V gene has CDR1 ENHRY and CDR2 SYGVKD. V was cut by 0 bases and J by 11 bases, with 16 bases left in between. CDR3 sequence: CAISESGEYMAAFF. The CDR3 coding sequence is TGTGCCATCAGTGAGTCGGGGGAGTACATGGCGGCTTTCTTT.

The chain carries TRBV29-1 and TRBJ2-7; D might be TRBD1 or TRBD2, each matching 5 bases. Germline values: CDR1 SQVTM, CDR2 ANQGSEA. This CDR3 has 12 amino acids. V shed 4 bases and J shed 5 bases, with 12 bases lying between them. The CDR3 DNA sequence: TGCAGCGTTGTTTTGGGGGTCGACGAGCAGTACTTC. Its protein is CSVVLGVDEQYF.

J is TRBJ2-1 and V is TRBV27; 8 bases agree with TRBD2. The CDR3 length is 15 residues. Trimming cost V 4 bases and J 4 bases; bases outside gene matches: 6. CDR1 is MNHEY, CDR2 SMNVEV, per germline (reference sequence). CDR3 coding DNA: TGTGCCAGCAGTTGGGGGGCTAGCGGGTACAATGAGCAGTTCTTC. It translates to CASSWGASGYNEQFF.

V usage is TRBV11-1 and J usage is TRBJ2-3; D is perhaps TRBD1 (6 bases). V was shortened by 3 bases and J by 6 bases, with 25 bases between the two germline ends. The CDR3 is made up of 18 amino acids. Germline values: CDR1 SGHAT, CDR2 FQDESV (reference sequence). In DNA form, the CDR3 reads TGTGCCAGCAGCTTCCTTGACGCGGACAGTAAGCTCACCGATACGCAGTATTTT. It translates to CASSFLDADSKLTDTQYF.

V gene TRBV14 combines with J gene TRBJ2-1; D remains ambiguous. This CDR3 region has 13 residues. V dropped 1 base and J dropped 9 bases, with 10 bases sitting between them. Germline assignment: CDR1 SGHDN and CDR2 FVKESK. CDR3 residues: CASSQVRTSEQFF. Written as DNA, the CDR3 is TGTGCCAGCAGCCAAGTCCGGACGTCTGAGCAGTTCTTC.

This chain joins TRBV29-1 and TRBJ2-1; D might be TRBD2 (6 bases). The CDR3 has 12 amino acids. Germline V gene data show CDR1 as SQVTM and CDR2 as ANQGSEA. Trimming stripped 2 bases from V and 8 bases from J, with 10 bases between. CDR3 nucleotide sequence: TGCAGCGTTGAACCGGGAGACTATGAGCAGTTCTTC. Protein product: CSVEPGDYEQFF.

The CDR3 here is CASSQVLQPAGYYEQYF. CDR3 bases: TGCGCCAGCAGCCAAGTCTTACAACCCGCGGGGTACTACGAGCAGTACTTC. The chain recombines TRBV4-1 with TRBJ2-7, with D perhaps matching TRBD2 (6 bases). The CDR3 covers 17 residues. V lost 1 base to trimming and J lost 3 bases, with 19 bases between them. Germline CDR1 and CDR2: MGHRA and YSYEKL.